The clone carrying this TCR beta chain appeared a few times. Its target is unknown. This specimen belongs to a study of T-cell memory formation after mild COVID-19. Looking at the study overall: The TCR clusters were mostly specific to one donor.

The TCR alpha and TCR beta cDNA libraries, bearing sample barcodes and UMIs, were generated by 5'RACE using constant-segment primers. One entry per CDR3 protein results from TCRdb running MiXCR on the 5' RACE reads. The data show about 140,000 distinct CDR3 sequences, more than 14% seen once. This CDR3 comprises 15 residues. Germline CDR1 reads LGHNA; CDR2 reads YSLEER. V lost 0 bases to trimming and J lost 6 bases; unmatched junction nucleotides: 4. General study results and limits: Shrinking CD4+ clones were chiefly CM and EM; CD8+ ones were chiefly EMRA. Clones contracting over day 15 to 85 were CD4/CD8 balanced, with later expanders leaning CD4+.

The sequence was obtained from an adult woman who had mild COVID-19 (a few samples of this study predate the infection). Cell type and time point are not known. The rearrangement joins TRBV4-3 to TRBJ2-1; TRBD1 aligns across 8 bases. Sample: PBMCs or a T cell subset sorted from them (not recorded which). The DNA for the CDR3 is TGCGCCAGCAGCCAAGATAGGCAGGGGGCCAATGAGCAGTTCTTC. As protein: CASSQDRQGANEQFF.